A selection of T cell receptor beta chains follows, all from one sample in a study of blood T cell repertoires in COVID-19. Produced via immunoSEQ multiplex PCR; TCRdb's table is partial and in-frame only. The sample lists 200,000 or so clones; over 75% were seen once. The sample comprised PBMCs or T cells enriched from blood (not recorded which). Receptors were obtained from a woman between 40 and 50 years old with acute COVID-19. CDR3s include the opening cysteine and the closing phenylalanine or tryptophan. The D gene is left open where the match is weak. Rows may omit the clone size; those that give it use once, few, many or a size class.

J | D | length | V | size | DNA | CDR3
TRBJ1-2 | - | 12 | TRBV28 | - | TGTGCCAGCATGGGGAGTATCTATGGCTACACCTTC | CASMGSIYGYTF
TRBJ1-4 | TRBD1 | 16 | TRBV2 | few | TGTGCCAGCAGGTGGGGTCGTGACAGGGGCAATGAAAAACTGTTTTTT | CASRWGRDRGNEKLFF
TRBJ2-2 | TRBD2 | 16 | TRBV5-1 | - | TGCGCCAGCATGGGACTAGCGGGACGGAGGACCGGGGAGCTGTTTTTT | CASMGLAGRRTGELFF
TRBJ1-1 | - | 13 | TRBV2 | - | TGTGCCAGCAGTGAGGGGGGTTCCGCTGAAGCTTTCTTT | CASSEGGSAEAFF
TRBJ2-7 | TRBD1 | 16 | TRBV6-5 | once | TGTGCCAGCAGTTATTCGCGGACAGGGAGGTCCTACGAGCAGTACTTC | CASSYSRTGRSYEQYF
TRBJ1-1 | - | 12 | TRBV30 | - | TGTGCCCTCAGACTGATGAACACTGAAGCTTTCTTT | CALRLMNTEAFF
TRBJ1-5 | TRBD1 | 12 | TRBV19 | - | TGTGCCATACAGGGGAAGGATCAGCCCCAGCATTTT | CAIQGKDQPQHF
TRBJ1-3 | - | 13 | TRBV29-1 | - | TGCAGCGTTTCCAGGGATTCTGGAAACACCATATATTTT | CSVSRDSGNTIYF
TRBJ2-3 | - | 15 | TRBV28 | - | TGTGCCAGCAGTTTAAGGGGGTCGAGCACAGATACGCAGTATTTT | CASSLRGSSTDTQYF
TRBJ2-7 | - | 14 | TRBV10-1 | - | TGCGCCAGCAGTGAGGATCCAGGGACCTACGAGCAGTACTTC | CASSEDPGTYEQYF
TRBJ1-4 | TRBD1 | 14 | TRBV5-6 | - | TGTGCCAGCACCTCAGGGGGCTGGGCTGAAAAACTGTTTTTT | CASTSGGWAEKLFF
TRBJ1-1 | TRBD1 | 13 | TRBV29-1 | - | TGCAGCGTCTCGGGACAGGGTGACACTGAAGCTTTCTTT | CSVSGQGDTEAFF
TRBJ1-2 | - | 11 | TRBV30 | - | TGTGCCTGGAGTGAGGGGCATGGCTACACCTTC | CAWSEGHGYTF
TRBJ1-5 | TRBD1 | 14 | TRBV18 | - | TGTGCCAGCTCACACAGGGGTATCGGGCAGCCCCAGCATTTT | CASSHRGIGQPQHF
TRBJ2-5 | - | 14 | TRBV27 | - | TGTGCCAGCAGGGTATTGGGGCTTGACGAGACCCAGTACTTC | CASRVLGLDETQYF
TRBJ2-3 | TRBD2 | 16 | TRBV6-1 | few | TGTGCCAGCAGTGAAGCGCCGGGAGGGGGCACAGATACGCAGTATTTT | CASSEAPGGGTDTQYF
TRBJ2-2 | - | 14 | TRBV27 | many | TGTGCCAGCAGTTTAGGGGCAGCTACCGGGGAGCTGTTTTTT | CASSLGAATGELFF
TRBJ2-1 | TRBD2 | 14 | TRBV6-2/TRBV6-3 | - | TGTGCCAGCAGCCTTCTAGCGGGGGGCCACGAGCAGTTCTTC | CASSLLAGGHEQFF
TRBJ2-7 | - | 13 | TRBV2 | once | TGTGCCAGCATAGATCAAAGGGGCAACGAGCAGTACTTC | CASIDQRGNEQYF
TRBJ1-5 | - | 17 | TRBV10-3 | once | TGTGCCATCAGTGAGTCATTACAGCCGGATAGCAATCAGCCCCAGCATTTT | CAISESLQPDSNQPQHF
TRBJ2-2 | - | 13 | TRBV7-8 | once | TGTGCCAGCAGCTTCAGGGTTAGCGGGGAGCTGTTTTTT | CASSFRVSGELFF
TRBJ2-2 | TRBD1 | 16 | TRBV19 | few | TGTGCCAGTAGTCCCCTGACAGGGGCGAACACCGGGGAGCTGTTTTTT | CASSPLTGANTGELFF
TRBJ1-1 | TRBD1 | 14 | TRBV7-2 | once | TGTGCCAGCAACCACAGGGGGCAGGGCACTGAAGCTTTCTTT | CASNHRGQGTEAFF
TRBJ2-3 | TRBD1 | 15 | TRBV7-9 | - | TGTGCCAGCAGCCTGACAGGGAGTGATGGGAGTACGCAGTATTTT | CASSLTGSDGSTQYF
TRBJ1-2 | TRBD1 | 15 | TRBV25-1 | few | TGTGCCAGCCCGAGGACGGCAGGGGGCTACCATGGCTACACCTTC | CASPRTAGGYHGYTF
TRBJ1-5 | TRBD1 | 15 | TRBV7-6 | - | TGTGCCAGCAGCTTCGACCAGGGGGCCAATCAGCCCCAGCATTTT | CASSFDQGANQPQHF
TRBJ1-1 | - | 13 | TRBV29-1 | - | TGCAGCGTTTGTCCCGGACAGTCCGCTGAAGCTTTCTTT | CSVCPGQSAEAFF
TRBJ2-2 | TRBD2 | 20 | TRBV28 | - | TGTGCCAGCAGTTTCTTACTAGCGGGGCCCTCTCGAACGAACACCGGGGAGCTGTTTTTT | CASSFLLAGPSRTNTGELFF
TRBJ1-1 | - | 15 | TRBV7-2 | - | TGTGCCAGCAGCTTAGCGCTCCTAGGGAACACTGAAGCTTTCTTT | CASSLALLGNTEAFF
TRBJ1-1 | - | 15 | TRBV19 | once | TGTGCCAGTATAAGTGGAGACCCAAGGAACACTGAAGCTTTCTTT | CASISGDPRNTEAFF
TRBJ1-5 | TRBD1 | 16 | TRBV18 | - | TGTGCCAGCTCACCACTCGGGACAGCCTATCCTCAGCCCCAGCATTTT | CASSPLGTAYPQPQHF
TRBJ1-1 | - | 11 | TRBV20-1 | - | TGCAGTGCGTCGGGGTACACTGAAGCTTTCTTT | CSASGYTEAFF
TRBJ2-1 | TRBD1 | 15 | TRBV18 | once | TGTGCCAGCTCACCTCCCAGGGGGACGAGCAATGAGCAGTTCTTC | CASSPPRGTSNEQFF
TRBJ1-2 | - | 13 | TRBV27 | - | TGTGCCAGCAGTAACACTATTAACTATGGCTACACCTTC | CASSNTINYGYTF
TRBJ1-5 | TRBD1 | 16 | TRBV7-9 | - | TGTGCCAGCAGCTCGCAGGGGACAGGGGTACAGCAGCCCCAGCATTTT | CASSSQGTGVQQPQHF
TRBJ1-4 | - | 12 | TRBV2 | - | TGTGCCACACAGGGTCCGGCGGAAAAACTGTTTTTT | CATQGPAEKLFF
TRBJ2-7 | TRBD2 | 13 | TRBV3-1/TRBV3-2 | - | TGTGCCAGCGGACTAGGGGCCTCCTACGAGCAGTACTTC | CASGLGASYEQYF
TRBJ2-7 | TRBD2 | 15 | TRBV28 | - | TGTGCCAGCAGTTCCCTAGCGGGGGGTTCCTACGAGCAGTACTTC | CASSSLAGGSYEQYF
TRBJ2-6 | - | 12 | TRBV12-3/TRBV12-4 | few | TGTGCCTCGTACTCTGGGGCCAACGTCCTGACTTTC | CASYSGANVLTF
TRBJ1-3 | TRBD1 | 15 | TRBV19 | once | TGTGCCAGTAGTATCGGGACAGGGGCTGGAAACACCATATATTTT | CASSIGTGAGNTIYF
TRBJ2-5 | TRBD2 | 16 | TRBV9 | - | TGTGCCAGCAGCGCTACTAGCGGGGGGGCCCAAGAGACCCAGTACTTC | CASSATSGGAQETQYF
TRBJ1-4 | - | 14 | TRBV6-5 | - | TGTGCCAGCAGAGCAGGGGCCCCAAATGAAAAACTGTTTTTT | CASRAGAPNEKLFF
TRBJ2-3 | TRBD2 | 15 | TRBV7-2 | - | TGTGCCAGCAGCTTAGGGGGCGGGAGAGCCGATACGCAGTATTTT | CASSLGGGRADTQYF
TRBJ2-5 | TRBD2 | 15 | TRBV9 | - | TGTGCCAGCAGCCCTAGCGGGGGGCGCTTGGAGACCCAGTACTTC | CASSPSGGRLETQYF
TRBJ2-7 | - | 12 | TRBV29-1 | - | TGCAGCGTTGCCACGGACAGCTACGAGCAGTACTTC | CSVATDSYEQYF
TRBJ2-3 | TRBD1 | 15 | TRBV30 | - | TGTGCCTGGAGTAAAGGACAGGGGGTTTTAGATACGCAGTATTTT | CAWSKGQGVLDTQYF
TRBJ1-2 | - | 15 | TRBV7-9 | few | TGTGCCAGCAGTGGATCGAGGGGCGCGGGGTATGGCTACACCTTC | CASSGSRGAGYGYTF
TRBJ1-2 | TRBD1 | 14 | TRBV7-6 | - | TGTGCCAGCAGCTTAGGGACAGGGGGCGATGGCTACACCTTC | CASSLGTGGDGYTF
TRBJ1-2 | TRBD1 | 16 | TRBV5-4 | - | TGTGCCAGCAGCCCTAACAGGGGTAGTTTAGGCTATGGCTACACCTTC | CASSPNRGSLGYGYTF
TRBJ1-2 | TRBD1 | 13 | TRBV29-1 | few | TGCAGCGTTGAAGAAAGGGGGCTAGGTGGCTACACCTTC | CSVEERGLGGYTF
TRBJ1-5 | TRBD1 | 16 | TRBV5-1 | few | TGCGCCAGCAGCTTAGGTTCAGGGGGGAGTAATCAGCCCCAGCATTTT | CASSLGSGGSNQPQHF
TRBJ2-2 | TRBD2 | 14 | TRBV19 | - | TGTGCCAGTTGGGGACTAGGATTCACCGGGGAGCTGTTTTTT | CASWGLGFTGELFF
TRBJ1-2 | TRBD1 | 14 | TRBV24-1 | few | TGTGCCACCAGTGATCCCGGGACAGGGCATGGCTACACCTTC | CATSDPGTGHGYTF
TRBJ1-6 | - | 14 | TRBV15 | - | TGTGCCACCAGCAGAGTCCAGTCAAATTCACCCCTCCACTTT | CATSRVQSNSPLHF
TRBJ1-3 | - | 16 | TRBV5-1 | - | TGCGCCAGCAGCTTCGCCCTTGTACAGTCCGGAAACACCATATATTTT | CASSFALVQSGNTIYF
TRBJ1-2 | TRBD1 | 14 | TRBV6-5 | - | TGTGCCAGCAGTCCTGACAGGGGGGACTATGGCTACACCTTC | CASSPDRGDYGYTF
TRBJ2-1 | TRBD1 | 15 | TRBV24-1 | - | TGTGCCACCAGTGATAGGACAGGAGGCTACAATGAGCAGTTCTTC | CATSDRTGGYNEQFF